These T cell receptor beta chains were read from a single sample in a study of cytomegalovirus exposure and HLA in healthy donors. Method: immunoSEQ multiplex PCR; TCRdb's copy keeps in-frame clones and lacks some. This sample yields around 250,000 clones, of which around 91% are seen a single time; less than 0.4% belongs to the top ten. Sequencing used PBMCs. These receptors were collected from a woman under 30 in good health and CMV-seronegative. CDR3s include the opening cysteine and the closing phenylalanine or tryptophan. The D gene is left open where the match is weak. The size field is filled for only some rows; it gives once, few, many or a size class.

D | J | V | size | CDR3 | DNA
- | TRBJ1-2 | TRBV10-3 | - | CAISEPGWSGSDGYTF | TGTGCCATCAGTGAGCCTGGGTGGTCCGGGAGCGATGGCTACACCTTC
TRBD1 | TRBJ2-6 | TRBV7-9 | - | CASSLGQGAFYGANVLTF | TGTGCCAGCAGCCTGGGACAGGGGGCTTTCTATGGGGCCAACGTCCTGACTTTC
TRBD2 | TRBJ2-3 | TRBV5-4 | - | CASSLARTSGGPSTDTQYF | TGTGCCAGCAGCTTGGCACGGACTAGCGGGGGCCCTAGCACAGATACGCAGTATTTT
TRBD2 | TRBJ2-1 | TRBV27 | - | CASSGAAGLAGGSSYNEQFF | TGTGCCAGCAGTGGGGCCGCCGGGCTAGCGGGGGGGAGCTCCTACAATGAGCAGTTCTTC
- | TRBJ2-1 | TRBV7-5 | - | CVRSYKLAGGPWEQFF | TGTGTCAGAAGCTATAAACTAGCGGGGGGGCCTTGGGAGCAGTTCTTC
TRBD1 | TRBJ1-2 | TRBV6-5 | - | CASSYTGTGGSYGYTF | TGTGCCAGCAGTTACACGGGGACAGGGGGCAGCTATGGCTACACCTTC
- | TRBJ2-7 | TRBV7-2 | - | CASSPRTANYEQYF | TGTGCCAGCAGCCCGAGGACAGCTAACTACGAGCAGTACTTC
TRBD2 | TRBJ2-3 | TRBV27 | - | CASSSPPASGGPDTQYF | TGTGCCAGCAGTTCCCCCCCTGCTAGCGGGGGTCCAGATACGCAGTATTTT
TRBD1 | TRBJ2-1 | TRBV10-3 | - | CAITDRATYNEQFF | TGTGCCATCACCGACAGGGCCACCTACAATGAGCAGTTCTTC
- | TRBJ1-6 | TRBV4-1 | - | CASSQDKVAAERRRALHF | TGCGCCAGCAGCCAAGATAAAGTAGCGGCAGAGCGCCGGCGGGCCCTCCACTTT
- | TRBJ1-4 | TRBV27 | - | CASSLLYESEKLFF | TGTGCCAGCAGTTTATTATACGAGAGCGAAAAACTGTTTTTT
TRBD2 | TRBJ2-5 | TRBV19 | - | CASSIAGGPGETQYF | TGTGCCAGTAGTATAGCGGGGGGGCCCGGGGAGACCCAGTACTTC
- | TRBJ1-6 | TRBV27 | few | CASSTGLHSPLHF | TGTGCCAGCAGTACGGGACTACATTCACCCCTCCACTTT
- | TRBJ1-2 | TRBV20-1 | few | CSLGYGYTF | TGCAGTCTAGGCTATGGCTACACCTTC
- | TRBJ2-2 | TRBV7-6 | - | CASSRDFPPGELFF | TGTGCCAGCAGCAGGGACTTCCCCCCCGGGGAGCTGTTTTTT
- | TRBJ1-4 | TRBV9 | - | CASSPETGTNEKLFF | TGTGCCAGCAGCCCAGAGACAGGTACCAATGAAAAACTGTTTTTT
- | TRBJ2-1 | TRBV11-3 | - | CASSLRGPGGNEQFF | TGTGCCAGCAGCTTACGGGGCCCCGGGGGCAATGAGCAGTTCTTC
- | TRBJ2-2 | TRBV30 | once | CAWRGGKRVKNTGELFF | TGTGCCTGGAGAGGTGGCAAGCGGGTGAAGAACACCGGGGAGCTGTTTTTT
- | TRBJ2-2 | TRBV4-1 | - | CASSQERTPNTGELFF | TGCGCCAGCAGCCAAGAACGAACTCCGAACACCGGGGAGCTGTTTTTT
TRBD2 | TRBJ2-3 | TRBV5-4 | - | CASSLISGGTDTQYF | TGTGCCAGCAGCTTGATTAGCGGGGGTACAGATACGCAGTATTTT
- | TRBJ2-7 | TRBV5-4 | - | CASSPGVQGEQYF | TGTGCCAGCAGCCCCGGGGTACAAGGCGAGCAGTACTTC
TRBD1 | TRBJ2-3 | TRBV5-4 | - | CASSLGAGGPRTDTQYF | TGTGCCAGCAGCTTGGGGGCAGGGGGCCCCCGCACAGATACGCAGTATTTT
TRBD1 | TRBJ2-5 | TRBV18 | - | CASSPPVGTGARDWYQETQYF | TGTGCCAGCTCACCACCGGTTGGGACAGGTGCAAGAGATTGGTACCAAGAGACCCAGTACTTC
- | TRBJ2-7 | TRBV7-6 | - | CASSPETGYEQYF | TGTGCCAGCAGCCCCGAGACAGGCTACGAGCAGTACTTC
TRBD1 | TRBJ2-5 | TRBV5-1 | - | CASSTDREGGTQYF | TGCGCCAGCAGCACCGACAGGGAAGGTGGGACCCAGTACTTC
TRBD1 | TRBJ1-6 | TRBV19 | - | CASSISRTGDSPLHF | TGTGCCAGTAGTATCTCCCGGACAGGGGATTCACCCCTCCACTTT
- | TRBJ2-7 | TRBV11-1 | - | CASSLHSDSYEQYF | TGTGCCAGCAGCTTACACTCTGATTCCTACGAGCAGTACTTC
- | TRBJ1-5 | TRBV7-2 | few | CASSLVGSRAGEQPQHF | TGTGCCAGCAGCTTAGTAGGTTCTCGGGCAGGGGAACAGCCCCAGCATTTT
TRBD1 | TRBJ1-5 | TRBV4-1 | - | CASSPQGAGQPQHF | TGCGCCAGCAGCCCACAGGGGGCGGGTCAGCCCCAGCATTTT
- | TRBJ2-5 | TRBV7-2 | - | CASSPQGVEETQYF | TGTGCCAGCAGTCCTCAGGGTGTTGAAGAGACCCAGTACTTC
- | TRBJ2-2 | TRBV19 | - | CASSIILATGELFF | TGTGCCAGTAGTATAATACTAGCCACCGGGGAGCTGTTTTTT
TRBD1 | TRBJ1-4 | TRBV7-3 | - | CASSQTGAYEKLFF | TGTGCCAGCAGCCAGACAGGGGCCTACGAAAAACTGTTTTTT
- | TRBJ1-5 | TRBV4-1 | - | CASSPQGLLDQPQHF | TGCGCCAGCAGCCCGCAGGGTCTTCTTGATCAGCCCCAGCATTTT
- | TRBJ2-7 | TRBV11-2 | once | CASSLAHSYEQYF | TGTGCCAGCAGCTTAGCCCACTCTTACGAGCAGTACTTC
TRBD1 | TRBJ1-2 | TRBV28 | few | CASRQQGDYGYTF | TGTGCCAGCAGACAACAGGGGGACTATGGCTACACCTTC
- | TRBJ1-1 | TRBV27 | once | CASSFRTGRTEAFF | TGTGCCAGCAGTTTTAGAACAGGTCGAACTGAAGCTTTCTTT
TRBD1 | TRBJ1-1 | TRBV6-5 | - | CASSRQGAHTEAFF | TGTGCCAGCAGTAGACAGGGGGCGCACACTGAAGCTTTCTTT
TRBD1 | TRBJ2-7 | TRBV27 | - | CASSTGQGLVSEQYF | TGTGCCAGCAGTACAGGACAGGGATTAGTGAGCGAGCAGTACTTC
- | TRBJ1-5 | TRBV7-2 | - | CASSETGGYNQPQHF | TGTGCCAGCAGCGAAACGGGAGGTTACAATCAGCCCCAGCATTTT
- | TRBJ1-1 | TRBV6-5 | - | CASSYDQVRAEAFF | TGTGCCAGCAGTTACGATCAGGTGAGGGCGGAAGCTTTCTTT
TRBD1 | TRBJ1-6 | TRBV5-1 | - | CASSLRTGDNSPLHF | TGCGCCAGCAGCTTGAGGACAGGGGATAATTCACCCCTCCACTTT
- | TRBJ1-5 | TRBV18 | medium-sized | CASSPADSVLIQPQHF | TGTGCCAGCTCACCTGCGGACAGCGTATTGATTCAGCCCCAGCATTTT
- | TRBJ1-1 | TRBV29-1 | - | CSVDSEAFF | TGCAGCGTTGACAGTGAAGCTTTCTTT
- | TRBJ1-4 | TRBV5-1 | - | CASSLSGGRGEKLFF | TGCGCCAGCAGCTTGTCGGGGGGCAGGGGTGAAAAACTGTTTTTT